The entry that follows covers one T cell receptor (beta chain) sequence. As yet, its antigen is unknown. These data are taken from a study of T cell responses to AZD1222 COVID-19 vaccine. Findings and caveats of the study: Unmutated variant regions reportedly attract nearly half of all spike-specific TCRs.

Per germline, CDR1 KGHSH and CDR2 LQKENI. The CDR3 totals 16 residues. Trimming pared 0 bases from V and 4 bases from J, leaving 13 bases between. Some clones are missing from TCRdb's copy, which holds only in-frame ones; the method was immunoSEQ multiplex PCR. The table includes 150,000 to 200,000 clones, around 90% detected once. The sequence was collected from an adult in good health. V usage is TRBV18 and J usage is TRBJ1-3; D is possibly TRBD1 (5 bases). This material consisted of peripheral blood, taken on day 0 of AZD1222 vaccination. Written as DNA, the CDR3 is TGTGCCAGCTCACCACCGGGGACGGTGAAGGGAAACACCATATATTTT. Amino acids: CASSPPGTVKGNTIYF.